A single sample is the source of the 25 T cell receptor beta chains below, sequenced in a study of blood T cell repertoires in COVID-19. TCRdb's table, derived via immunoSEQ multiplex PCR, lists solely in-frame clones and lacks some. The profile shows some 110,000 clones, around 90% of them singletons. Input material: peripheral blood. These receptors all stem from a human donor in a cohort sampled during active COVID-19.

The table lists this clone with a count of one. Other DNA sequences within the sample encode an identical CDR3. The gene calls are TRBV4-3 and TRBJ2-3; the match to TRBD2 covers 10 bases. The CDR3 is made up of 17 amino acids. The germline V gene encodes CDR1 LGHNA and CDR2 YSLEER. Losses at the gene ends were 1 base for V and 2 bases for J; bases not matched to a gene: 6. CDR3 amino acids: CASSQVLAGALTDTQYF. CDR3 bases: TGCGCCAGCAGCCAAGTCCTAGCGGGGGCCCTCACAGATACGCAGTATTTT.

The rearrangement joins TRBV6-6 to TRBJ2-1; 9 positions agree with TRBD2. Germline assignment: CDR1 MNHNY and CDR2 SVGAGI (reference sequence). CDR3 length: 14 amino acids. J lost 4 bases, V lost 5 bases, and 3 bases had no gene match. The CDR3 here is CASSAGLAYNEQFF. The CDR3 bases are TGTGCCAGCAGTGCGGGACTAGCTTACAATGAGCAGTTCTTC.

This chain links TRBV28 with TRBJ1-2; D unresolved. The germline CDR1 and CDR2 sequences are MDHEN and SYDVKM. This CDR3 contains 13 residues. The V and J ends lost 1 base and 2 bases respectively, with 5 bases between them. The CDR3, as DNA: TGTGCCAGCAGTTTATCGGGGAACTATGGCTACACCTTC. Its protein product is CASSLSGNYGYTF.

The chain links TRBV6-5 to TRBJ2-3, with 7 bases matching TRBD1. V lost 8 bases, J lost 6 bases, and 8 bases stayed unmatched. CDR3 length: 13 residues. In germline, CDR1 is MNHEY, CDR2 SVGAGI. In nucleotides, the CDR3 is TGTGCCAGCGTCGAGGGGGCCAGTGATACGCAGTATTTT. Amino acid sequence: CASVEGASDTQYF.

V and J are TRBV9 and TRBJ2-2; D remains ambiguous. Germline loops: CDR1 SGDLS, CDR2 YYNGEE. The V and J ends lost 3 bases and 3 bases respectively, with 18 bases between them. The CDR3 runs 17 residues. This CDR3 is CASSGTLGRSDTGELFF. CDR3 DNA: TGTGCCAGCAGCGGCACGCTCGGCAGGTCCGACACCGGGGAGCTGTTTTTT.

Here the CDR3 DNA reads TGTGCCAGCAGCGTCAACTCAGGGGGTGAGCAGTTCTTC. Protein sequence: CASSVNSGGEQFF. V and J are TRBV9 and TRBJ2-1, with 7 bases fitting TRBD1. Trimming at V came to 2 bases and at J to 9 bases, leaving 5 bases not matched to a gene. The CDR3 has 13 amino acids. Germline CDR1 SGDLS, CDR2 YYNGEE. The full variable domain, in which reference TRBV9 and TRBJ2-1 provide the parts outside the CDR3, is DSGVTQTPKHLITATGQRVTLRCSPRSGDLSVYWYQQSLDQGLQFLIQYYNGEERAKGNILERFSAQQFPDLHSELNLSSLELGDSALYFCASSVNSGGEQFFGPGTRLTVL.

This clone was observed a single time. The chain uses TRBV28 and TRBJ1-5, with a tentative D call TRBD1 (6 bases). V was trimmed by 6 bases and J by 1 base, leaving 13 bases between them. Germline CDR1 reads MDHEN; CDR2 reads SYDVKM. The CDR3 loop spans 15 amino acids. This CDR3 is CASREQGISNQPQHF. The CDR3 DNA sequence: TGTGCCAGCAGGGAACAGGGAATAAGCAATCAGCCCCAGCATTTT.

This chain connects TRBV10-2 to TRBJ1-1; no reliable D call. CDR1 WSHSY and CDR2 SAAADI come from the germline V gene. Trimming left V 0 bases short and J 1 base short, with 9 bases between. CDR3 length: 15 amino acids. The DNA of the CDR3 is TGCGCCAGCAGTGAGTCGTACGGGTCGAACACTGAAGCTTTCTTT. Protein sequence: CASSESYGSNTEAFF.

The rearrangement joins TRBV5-1 to TRBJ1-1, with D possibly matching TRBD1 (6 bases). CDR1 and CDR2 from the germline V gene are SGHRS and YFSETQ. V was trimmed by 2 bases and J by 8 bases, leaving 19 bases between them. This CDR3 is built from 15 residues. CDR3 amino acids: CASSFGDMTAREAFF. In DNA, the CDR3 is TGCGCCAGCAGCTTCGGGGACATGACGGCGAGAGAAGCTTTCTTT.

The chain carries TRBV13 and TRBJ2-7; 13 bases agree with TRBD2. Germline V gene sequence: CDR1 PRHDT, CDR2 FYEKMQ (reference sequence). Trimming cost V 0 bases and J 4 bases; bases outside gene matches: 0. The CDR3 spans 15 residues. The CDR3 nucleotides are TGTGCCAGCAGCTTAGGACTAGCGGGAGGGTACGAGCAGTACTTC. Amino acids: CASSLGLAGGYEQYF.

The rearrangement links TRBV4-3 to TRBJ2-5; tentatively, D is TRBD1 (6 bases). V dropped 0 bases and J dropped 1 base, with 9 bases sitting between them. The CDR3 sequence is 15 residues long. Germline CDR1 LGHNA, CDR2 YSLEER. The CDR3 nucleotides are TGCGCCAGCAGCCAAGATGGGGGCGGCCAAGAGACCCAGTACTTC. Amino acid sequence: CASSQDGGGQETQYF.

The J gene is TRBJ2-1, the V gene TRBV19, with 9 nucleotides matching TRBD1. Germline V gene sequence: CDR1 LNHDA, CDR2 SQIVND (reference sequence). The CDR3 length is 16 residues. V dropped 5 bases and J dropped 4; count of bases not matched to a gene: 9. CDR3 protein: CASSAAPGQGYNEQFF. The CDR3 DNA is TGTGCCAGTAGTGCGGCCCCGGGACAGGGATACAATGAGCAGTTCTTC.

Note on this clone: The sample contains more than one DNA sequence encoding this CDR3. The chain recombines TRBV11-2 with TRBJ2-5; the D gene is possibly TRBD1 (6 bases). The CDR3 sequence is 14 residues long. V was pared by 5 bases and J by 1 base, with 11 bases between. In germline, CDR1 is SGHAT, CDR2 FQNNGV. The CDR3 spells CASSPGTLQETQYF. The CDR3 nucleotides read TGTGCCAGCAGCCCGGGGACACTCCAAGAGACCCAGTACTTC. Looking up the rest from reference TRBV11-2 and TRBJ2-5 gives the full variable domain: EAGVAQSPRYKIIEKRQSVAFWCNPISGHATLYWYQQILGQGPKLLIQFQNNGVVDDSQLPKDRFSAERLKGVDSTLKIQPAKLEDSAVYLCASSPGTLQETQYFGPGTRLLVL.

The chain links TRBV19 to TRBJ1-5, with D possibly being TRBD1 (5 bases). The CDR3 length is 14 residues. Germline CDR1 is LNHDA and CDR2 is SQIVND (reference sequence). V dropped 3 bases and J dropped 4 bases, with 10 bases sitting between them. CDR3: CASSIWSGNQPQHF. CDR3 in DNA: TGTGCCAGTAGTATTTGGTCAGGGAATCAGCCCCAGCATTTT.

The rearrangement uses TRBV7-9 and TRBJ1-1, with D unclear. Germline V gene sequence: CDR1 SEHNR, CDR2 FQNEAQ (reference sequence). The V end lost 2 bases, the J end lost 2 bases, and 12 bases lay between the germline ends. The CDR3 loop spans 15 amino acids. CDR3 nucleotide sequence: TGTGCCAGCAGCTTATCGCCAGGAGGCAACACTGAAGCTTTCTTT. Amino acid sequence: CASSLSPGGNTEAFF.

In nucleotides, the CDR3 is TGCGCCAGCAGCTTGGGGGCGTCGAAGGAGACCCAGTACTTC. Translation gives CASSLGASKETQYF. This chain connects TRBV5-1 to TRBJ2-5; D is undetermined. This CDR3 comprises 14 residues. Germline assignment: CDR1 SGHRS and CDR2 YFSETQ. The V and J ends lost 0 bases and 5 bases respectively, with 11 bases between them.

V usage is TRBV4-1 and J usage is TRBJ2-1; possibly TRBD2 for D (5 bases). V was cut by 4 bases and J by 1 base, with 11 bases left in between. The CDR3 totals 15 residues. Looked up from germline, CDR1 is MGHRA and CDR2 is YSYEKL. CDR3 sequence reads: CASSPHSGSYNEQFF. The CDR3 DNA follows: TGCGCCAGCAGCCCACATTCGGGGTCCTACAATGAGCAGTTCTTC.

V usage is TRBV28 and J usage is TRBJ1-5, with D possibly being TRBD1 (6 bases). CDR1 is MDHEN, CDR2 SYDVKM, per germline. Trimming left V 8 bases short and J 6 bases short, with 14 bases between. The CDR3 length is 13 residues. The CDR3 region has the DNA TGTGCCAGCGGAAAACAGGGAGCTCAGCCCCAGCATTTT. As protein: CASGKQGAQPQHF.

The count of this clone is one. The chain carries TRBV28 and TRBJ2-1; no reliable D call. This CDR3 is 15 amino acids long. V gave up 2 bases and J gave up 3 bases, with 11 bases separating them. In germline, CDR1 is MDHEN, CDR2 SYDVKM. CDR3 residues: CASSLIRHSYNEQFF. CDR3 DNA sequence: TGTGCCAGCAGTTTAATCCGACATAGCTACAATGAGCAGTTCTTC.

The V call is TRBV27, the J call TRBJ2-7, with D perhaps TRBD1 (5 bases). The CDR3 length is 13 residues. Trimming removed 3 bases from V and 2 bases from J, with 8 bases in between. Germline CDR1 reads MNHEY; CDR2 reads SMNVEV (reference sequence). CDR3 protein: CASSFQGPYEQYF. The CDR3 nucleotides are TGTGCCAGCAGTTTCCAGGGCCCCTACGAGCAGTACTTC.

V usage is TRBV4-3 and J usage is TRBJ2-5; perhaps TRBD1 as D (6 bases). The CDR3 runs to 15 residues. CDR1 is LGHNA, CDR2 YSLEER, per germline. The V and J ends lost 4 bases and 4 bases respectively, with 16 bases between them. As DNA, the CDR3 is TGCGCCAGCAGCCGACAGGCCCCACCTTCAGAGACCCAGTACTTC. The encoded protein is CASSRQAPPSETQYF.

The J gene is TRBJ2-7, the V gene TRBV7-2; 9 bases are a match to TRBD1. Germline V lookup: CDR1 SGHTA, CDR2 FQGNSA. There are 13 residues in the CDR3. J gave up 5 bases and V 6 bases, and 5 bases lay outside the gene matches. CDR3 in amino acids: CASSRDRVNEQYF. CDR3 coding DNA: TGTGCCAGCAGTCGGGACAGGGTCAACGAGCAGTACTTC.

V usage is TRBV6-2 or TRBV6-3 and J usage is TRBJ2-1; TRBD2 aligns across 13 bases. The germline V gene has CDR1 MNHEY and CDR2 SVGEGT. The CDR3 is 16 residues long. V trimming: 5 bases; J trimming: 7 bases; junction bases outside the gene matches: 8. The CDR3 bases are TGTGCCAGCAGTACAGGACTAGCGGGAGTATGGAATGAGCAGTTCTTC. It translates to CASSTGLAGVWNEQFF.

The genes are TRBV19 and TRBJ2-1, with 9 nucleotides matching TRBD2. CDR3 length equals 14 residues. With 3 bases clipped from V and 7 bases from J, the junction kept 4 bases outside the gene matches. CDR1 and CDR2 from the germline V gene are LNHDA and SQIVND (reference sequence). CDR3 nucleotides: TGTGCCAGTAGTATTAGCGGGAGTTTTAATGAGCAGTTCTTC. It translates to CASSISGSFNEQFF. Combining the CDR3 with reference TRBV19 and TRBJ2-1 gives the whole variable domain DGGITQSPKYLFRKEGQNVTLSCEQNLNHDAMYWYRQDPGQGLRLIYYSQIVNDFQKGDIAEGYSVSREKKESFPLTVTSAQKNPTAFYLCASSISGSFNEQFFGPGTRLTVL.

This chain uses TRBV4-3 with TRBJ2-7; TRBD2 matches 7 bases. The CDR3 extends over 16 amino acids. V was pared by 1 base and J by 7 bases, with 13 bases of the junction left unmatched. Germline CDR1 is LGHNA and CDR2 is YSLEER. The CDR3 is CASSQVDGRTPWEQYF. The CDR3 nucleotides are TGCGCCAGCAGCCAAGTGGACGGGAGGACCCCTTGGGAGCAGTACTTC.